This T cell receptor (beta chain) is from a study of T cell repertoires in cytomegalovirus infection. Background on the study: CMV infection together with matching HLA type was indicated by public TCR beta signatures. Notes on the study in general: The response measured ex vivo was dominated by TCR beta clonotypes (HLA-C-restricted and CMV-specific). Identification of carriers of CMV plus the relevant HLA was performed using cumulative public TCR beta family frequency.

The CDR3 runs 16 residues. Per the germline V gene, CDR1 is MGHRA and CDR2 is YSYEKL. Trimming removed 2 bases at V and 3 bases at J, with 16 bases between. MiXCR was run by TCRdb on the reads, yielding one entry per CDR3 protein. The sample consists of a few hundred thousand distinct CDR3 sequences, about a sixth of them appearing once. This clonotype was picked up a small number of times. Its cognate antigen is unknown. The V and J genes are TRBV4-1 and TRBJ1-1, with D hard to call. Material: PBMCs. This TCR derives from a human donor in good health (CMV status not recorded). Some clones in this sample may be carry-over from other donors' samples. CDR3 region: CASSQNPGSEYTEAFF. The CDR3 coding sequence is TGCGCCAGCAGCCAAAATCCGGGGTCAGAGTACACTGAAGCTTTCTTT.